This T cell receptor beta chain derives from a study of PD-L1 blockade in urothelial cancer. Study in general: About 90% of the 29 patients were males with bladder-origin urothelial cancer. Specimens of blood held a median count of roughly 150,000 T cells. Study outcomes and limitations: Pretreatment TCR clonality in blood under the median foretold superior survival.

The assay was immunoSEQ multiplex PCR, and TCRdb's table has in-frame clones only and misses some. The repertoire consists of approximately 79,000 clones, with approximately 86% occurring once and the leading ten covering 4.5% to 7%. As regards this clone: Its specificity is not known.

CDR3 size: 15 residues. Germline lookup yields CDR1 KGHSH and CDR2 LQKENI. Trimming removed 2 bases from V and 6 bases from J; junction bases left unmatched: 5. Sequences were derived from PBMCs, sampled around atezolizumab (anti-PD-L1) treatment. The chain employs TRBV18 and TRBJ2-1, with TRBD1 identical over 9 bases. The TCR comes from an older woman with urothelial cancer. The CDR3: CASSPGGQGGNEQFF. The CDR3 nucleotides are TGTGCCAGCTCACCAGGGGGACAGGGTGGCAATGAGCAGTTCTTC.